These 27 T cell receptor beta chains came from one sample sequenced in a study of blood T cells in healthy people across ages. Together with a sample-barcoded 5' primer, a J-beta primer mix was included in a second PCR lasting about 7 to 12 cycles. Via MiXCR, TCRdb re-called the 5' RACE reads, giving one row per CDR3 protein. The sample shows over 950,000 distinct CDR3 sequences, roughly 51% of them seen only once. Specimen: blood. The source is a woman aged 55-69 years in good health.

This clonotype has only a few counts. This chain joins TRBV6-9 and TRBJ2-7; D is perhaps TRBD1 (5 bases). Germline CDR1 reads MNHGY; CDR2 reads SVAAGI. CDR3 size: 17 residues. V lost 3 bases to trimming and J lost 5 bases, with 23 bases between them. DNA of the CDR3: TGTGCCAGCAGTTACCCGGCTGGGGCCCGATCCGATGACGAGCAGTACTTC. Residues: CASSYPAGARSDDEQYF.

The chain couples TRBV6-5 to TRBJ1-4, with a weak D call TRBD1 (5 bases). The V end was cut by 6 bases, the J end by 7 bases, with 21 bases between. Germline CDR1 is MNHEY and CDR2 is SVGAGI. The CDR3 is 16 amino acids. The CDR3 reads CASRQRDASRVEKLFF. The CDR3 nucleotides read TGTGCCAGCAGACAAAGGGACGCCTCGAGGGTTGAAAAACTGTTTTTT.

The chain couples TRBV24-1 to TRBJ2-2; 8 nucleotides align to TRBD1. The CDR3 is made up of 14 amino acids. Trimming cost V 7 bases and J 3 bases; bases outside gene matches: 3. Germline V CDR1 and CDR2: KGHDR, SFDVKD. The CDR3 here is CATSKQGDTGELFF. Written as DNA, the CDR3 is TGTGCCACCAGCAAACAGGGGGACACCGGGGAGCTGTTTTTT.

The gene calls are TRBV24-1 and TRBJ1-5, with TRBD1 matching over 8 bases. CDR1 KGHDR and CDR2 SFDVKD come from the germline V gene. V dropped 9 bases and J dropped 7; count of bases not matched to a gene: 4. This CDR3 region has 12 residues. This CDR3 reads CATQTGEQPQHF. CDR3 DNA sequence: TGTGCCACCCAGACAGGGGAACAGCCCCAGCATTTT.

This clonotype was seen a handful of times. The chain couples TRBV25-1 to TRBJ2-3; TRBD2 aligns across 10 bases. The germline gives CDR1 MGHDK, CDR2 SYGVNS. Trimming took 6 bases from V and 4 from J; bases not matched to a gene: 10. The CDR3 extends over 16 amino acids. CDR3 amino acids: CASRPSSGRVSDTQYF. The CDR3 nucleotides are TGTGCCAGCAGACCATCTAGCGGGAGAGTCTCAGATACGCAGTATTTT.

This clonotype was seen a few times. The J gene is TRBJ2-6, the V gene TRBV2; D is ambiguous. Between the trimmed V and J ends, which lost 8 bases and 0 bases, there was a span of 11 bases. CDR3 length: 15 residues. Germline CDR1 and CDR2: SNHLY and FYNNEI. CDR3 coding DNA: TGTGCCAGCCCCTTGACGCCCTCTGGGGCCAACGTCCTGACTTTC. Translating it yields CASPLTPSGANVLTF. The entire variable domain, with the rest obtained from reference TRBV2 and TRBJ2-6, is as follows: EPEVTQTPSHQVTQMGQEVILRCVPISNHLYFYWYRQILGQKVEFLVSFYNNEISEKSEIFDDQFSVERPDGSNFTLKIRSTKLEDSAMYFCASPLTPSGANVLTFGAGSRLTVL.

V usage is TRBV20-1 and J usage is TRBJ1-5, with 8 bases aligning to TRBD1. Losses at the gene ends were 6 bases for V and 7 bases for J; bases not matched to a gene: 11. The CDR3 totals 14 residues. Germline CDR1 is DFQATT and CDR2 is SNEGSKA (reference sequence). DNA for the CDR3: TGCAGTGCGTCCGGACAGGGAAGGGGACAGCCCCAGCATTTT. As protein: CSASGQGRGQPQHF.

At least ten counts were recorded for this clonotype. V is TRBV7-2 and J is TRBJ2-3; D not resolved. CDR3 length equals 15 residues. Trimming cost V 0 bases and J 2 bases, with 9 bases left between them. Germline CDR1 is SGHTA and CDR2 is FQGNSA. CDR3 residues: CASSLAGLFTDTQYF. The CDR3 DNA reads as TGTGCCAGCAGCTTAGCGGGTTTATTCACAGATACGCAGTATTTT.

The CDR3 region has the DNA TGTGCCAGCAGTTTATTGGAGCTGAGGGTCCCCCGTCGTGAAGAGCAGTACTTC. Translation gives CASSLLELRVPRREEQYF. The chain carries TRBV28 and TRBJ2-7, with D tentatively TRBD2 (5 bases). Germline V lookup: CDR1 MDHEN, CDR2 SYDVKM. V was shortened by 1 base and J by 7 bases, with 26 bases between the two germline ends. The CDR3 runs 18 residues.

The chain links TRBV11-2 to TRBJ2-4; D is ambiguous. The CDR3 is made up of 13 amino acids. The V gene's germline CDR1 is SGHAT and CDR2 FQNNGV. Trimming shortened V by 6 bases and J by 8 bases, and 14 bases separated the two germline ends. CDR3 sequence: CASRGLISYIQYF. Here the CDR3 DNA reads TGTGCCAGCAGGGGTTTAATTTCGTACATTCAGTACTTC.

The chain combines TRBV4-1 with TRBJ2-1, with D unresolved. Trimming removed 2 bases from V and 7 bases from J, with 21 bases in between. CDR1 MGHRA and CDR2 YSYEKL come from the germline V gene. The CDR3 is 17 amino acids. DNA for the CDR3: TGCGCCAGCAGCCAATTGCCAGCCACGTACGTTTGGAATGAGCAGTTCTTC. Protein sequence: CASSQLPATYVWNEQFF.

The chain carries TRBV5-4 and TRBJ2-7; no clear D gene. The CDR3 sequence is 11 residues long. V dropped 6 bases and J dropped 1 base, with 5 bases sitting between them. In germline, CDR1 is SGHNT, CDR2 YYREEE (reference sequence). The CDR3 here is CASTFSYEQYF. DNA of the CDR3: TGTGCCAGCACCTTTTCCTACGAGCAGTACTTC.

The V call is TRBV18, the J call TRBJ2-3; 10 bases line up with TRBD2. The CDR3 loop spans 16 amino acids. Germline V gives CDR1 KGHSH, CDR2 LQKENI. The ends lost 3 bases at V and 3 bases at J; junction bases unmatched: 6. The DNA for the CDR3 is TGTGCCAGCTCACCTCAAGCGGGAGGGATGACAGATACGCAGTATTTT. This codes for CASSPQAGGMTDTQYF. The full variable domain, with the rest looked up from reference TRBV18 and TRBJ2-3, is NAGVMQNPRHLVRRRGQEARLRCSPMKGHSHVYWYRQLPEEGLKFMVYLQKENIIDESGMPKERFSAEFPKEGPSILRIQQVVRGDSAAYFCASSPQAGGMTDTQYFGPGTRLTVL.

The chain joins TRBV2 to TRBJ1-2, with a weak D call TRBD1 (6 bases). The CDR3 has 14 amino acids. V lost 2 bases, J lost 5 bases, and 12 bases lay in between. CDR1 and CDR2 from the germline V gene are SNHLY and FYNNEI. CDR3 in amino acids: CASSERQGIYGYTF. Written as DNA, the CDR3 is TGTGCCAGCAGTGAAAGGCAGGGGATTTATGGCTACACCTTC.

The gene calls are TRBV7-9 and TRBJ2-5; TRBD2 agrees at 10 bases. CDR1 and CDR2 from the germline V gene are SEHNR and FQNEAQ (reference sequence). This CDR3 is 15 amino acids long. J was trimmed by 4 bases and V by 4 bases; bases with no gene match: 6. Written as DNA, the CDR3 is TGTGCCAGCAGCTGGCTAGCGGGAGTGGTAGAGACCCAGTACTTC. Protein: CASSWLAGVVETQYF.

This clonotype was counted a few times. The gene calls are TRBV7-2 and TRBJ2-7, with 15 bases lining up with TRBD2. Losses at the gene ends were 4 bases for V and 3 bases for J; bases not matched to a gene: 4. Germline assignment: CDR1 SGHTA and CDR2 FQGNSA. The CDR3 consists of 16 residues. CDR3 bases: TGTGCCAGCAGCTACGGACTAGCGGGAGGGGGCTACGAGCAGTACTTC. This codes for CASSYGLAGGGYEQYF.

The genes are TRBV7-2 and TRBJ2-3; 11 bases agree with TRBD2. The CDR3 is 16 residues long. The V and J ends lost 3 bases and 3 bases, in that order; junction bases with no gene match: 5. Per the germline V gene, CDR1 is SGHTA and CDR2 is FQGNSA. In nucleotides, the CDR3 is TGTGCCAGCAGCTTCAGTAGCGGGAGGGCAACAGATACGCAGTATTTT. This gives the protein CASSFSSGRATDTQYF.

This rearrangement joins TRBV20-1 to TRBJ2-3; D is unclear. Germline CDR1 reads DFQATT; CDR2 reads SNEGSKA (reference sequence). V gave up 8 bases and J gave up 6 bases, with 9 bases separating them. This CDR3 region has 10 residues. The CDR3 nucleotides read TGCAGTCTCTGGATGGATACGCAGTATTTT. As protein: CSLWMDTQYF.

In this sample, this clonotype turned up a few times. V and J are TRBV7-2 and TRBJ2-7; no firm D call. Trimming removed 2 bases at V and 7 bases at J, with 6 bases between. The CDR3 is made up of 11 amino acids. Germline V CDR1 and CDR2: SGHTA, FQGNSA. The CDR3 loop is CASSLTLEQYF. In nucleotides, the CDR3 is TGTGCCAGCAGCTTAACTTTAGAGCAGTACTTC.

CDR3 protein: CASNLETGQSSGANVLTF. CDR3 nucleotide sequence: TGTGCCAGCAACCTTGAGACAGGACAGTCCTCTGGGGCCAACGTCCTGACTTTC. This chain connects TRBV7-9 to TRBJ2-6; perhaps TRBD1 as D (6 bases). Germline CDR1 SEHNR, CDR2 FQNEAQ (reference sequence). The CDR3 extends over 18 amino acids. V lost 7 bases and J 0 bases, leaving 19 bases between the germline ends.

There are a few counts of this clonotype. The gene calls are TRBV4-2 and TRBJ2-3; TRBD2 matches 14 bases. The CDR3 runs 16 residues. V trimming: 2 bases; J trimming: 6 bases; junction bases outside the gene matches: 4. The germline V gene encodes CDR1 LGHNA and CDR2 YNFKEQ. CDR3 sequence: CASSQRLAGGPDTQYF. The CDR3 DNA reads TGTGCCAGCAGCCAACGACTAGCGGGAGGGCCGGATACGCAGTATTTT.

DNA for the CDR3: TGTGCCAGCCTCCAGGGGACCGGGGAGCTGTTTTTT. Amino acid sequence: CASLQGTGELFF. The chain is built from TRBV27 and TRBJ2-2; perhaps TRBD1 as D (6 bases). CDR1 and CDR2 from the germline V gene are MNHEY and SMNVEV (reference sequence). There are 12 residues in the CDR3. V dropped 8 bases and J dropped 5 bases, with 9 bases sitting between them.

J is TRBJ2-1 and V is TRBV10-3, with TRBD2 as a possible D gene (6 bases). The CDR3 runs to 13 residues. Trimming removed 6 bases at V and 10 bases at J, with 16 bases between. Germline assignment: CDR1 ENHRY and CDR2 SYGVKD. The CDR3 reads CAISETRIGEQFF. CDR3 nucleotide sequence: TGTGCCATCAGCGAGACTAGGATAGGGGAGCAGTTCTTC.

The rearrangement joins TRBV20-1 to TRBJ2-7; perhaps TRBD1 as D (7 bases). From germline, CDR1 is DFQATT and CDR2 SNEGSKA (reference sequence). This CDR3 has 16 residues. The ends were cut back, 3 bases at V and 3 bases at J, with 21 bases in the middle. The CDR3 is CSASQAQGGPLYEQYF. The CDR3 DNA is TGCAGTGCTAGTCAGGCGCAGGGGGGCCCCCTCTACGAGCAGTACTTC.

The chain employs TRBV29-1 and TRBJ2-2, with D unclear. With 2 bases removed from V and 7 bases from J, the gap between germline ends came to 2 bases. The CDR3 sequence is 10 residues long. Germline V gene data show CDR1 as SQVTM and CDR2 as ANQGSEA. The CDR3, as DNA: TGCAGCGTTGAACACGGGGAGCTGTTTTTT. Its protein product is CSVEHGELFF.

CDR3 sequence reads: CSARNRFDYGYTF. The CDR3, as DNA: TGCAGTGCTAGAAACAGATTTGACTATGGCTACACCTTC. The V gene is TRBV20-1, the J gene TRBJ1-2; D is unresolved. V was clipped by 2 bases and J by 3 bases, with 10 bases between them. The CDR3 sequence is 13 residues long. Germline CDR1 DFQATT, CDR2 SNEGSKA (reference sequence).

V gene TRBV6-2 or TRBV6-3 combines with J gene TRBJ2-3; D is perhaps TRBD2 (5 bases). Germline V gives CDR1 MNHEY, CDR2 SVGEGT. The V end lost 7 bases, the J end lost 2 bases, and 10 bases lay between the germline ends. The CDR3 extends over 13 amino acids. The CDR3 DNA reads TGTGCCAGCAAGCGGACTTCCACAGATACGCAGTATTTT. Translating it yields CASKRTSTDTQYF.